A selection of T cell receptor beta chains follows, all from one sample in a study of cytomegalovirus exposure and HLA in healthy donors. Here immunoSEQ multiplex PCR was the method, and the copy in TCRdb shows in-frame clones only, minus some. Of about 160,000 clones in the sample, about four fifths are singletons; the top ten hold roughly 6.7%. Material: PBMCs. The receptors come from a man aged 50-60 years in good health and CMV-seropositive. The CDR3 runs from the conserved cysteine through the conserved F or W.

>TRBJ2-1|TRBV11-2
CASSLGRDGEQFF
>TRBJ2-7|TRBV6-5
CASQTGDEQYF
>TRBJ1-1|TRBV18
CASSPATANTEAFF
>TRBJ2-5|TRBV21-1
CASTHRTHQETQYF
>TRBJ1-6|TRBV2
CASSVETPGDSPLHF
>TRBJ1-4|TRBV5-8
CASSLLQGYEKLFF
>TRBJ1-1|TRBV28
CTTTGAHTEAFF
>TRBJ2-7|TRBV28
CASSLTGSYEQYF
>TRBJ2-7|TRBV30
CAFAGGQYSEQYF
>TRBJ2-7|TRBV10-3
CAISEPGTGISYEQYF
>TRBJ1-5|TRBV28
CASSFRTGRVNNQPQHF
>TRBJ2-3|TRBV4-1
CASSQDLPRGTDTQYF
>TRBJ2-3|TRBV14
CASSQDRWLAASTDTQYF
>TRBJ2-7|TRBV29-1
CSAYGGSYEQYF
>TRBJ1-3|TRBV2
CASSAQGTRGNTIYF
>TRBJ1-6|TRBV5-8
CASSFGGTTYNSPLHF
>TRBJ2-5|TRBV5-8
CASSSGLAGGQETQYF
>TRBJ1-5|TRBV7-9
CSSSQGDYSNQPQHF
>TRBJ1-1|TRBV5-1
CASSSDSDTEAFF
>TRBJ2-1|TRBV10-2
CASSFIAGGVNEQFF
>TRBJ2-4|TRBV19
CASSIVAGVGRENIQYF
>TRBJ1-4|TRBV28
CASSVPGQGAGSNEKLFF
>TRBJ2-1|TRBV5-4
CASKLSGTPRSYNEQFF
>TRBJ2-1|TRBV28
CASKGRTSGHNEQFF
>TRBJ1-5|TRBV28
CASSVTGGYSNQPQHF
>TRBJ2-1|TRBV2
CASSADRVTYNEQFF
>TRBJ2-3|TRBV6-4
CASSRTSGSSDTQYF
>TRBJ1-2|TRBV28
CASSNRGQYGYTF
>TRBJ2-7|TRBV28
CASSPPGGTGLYEQYF
>TRBJ1-1|TRBV7-9
CASSLGQAYTEAFF
>TRBJ1-2|TRBV5-4
CASSLRSRDYGYTF
>TRBJ1-2|TRBV28
CASRSGVGNGYTF
>TRBJ2-1|TRBV19
CASRGQGSNEQFF
>TRBJ2-2|TRBV6-5
CASSLTSGYTGELFF
>TRBJ1-2|TRBV6-6
CASSYGTGSSGYTF
>TRBJ2-7|TRBV2
CASSGTGVYEQYF
>TRBJ2-3|TRBV5-1
CASSLTGITDTQYF
>TRBJ2-7|TRBV29-1
CSVGFDRVKQYF
>TRBJ1-1|TRBV5-1
CASSEGARTEAFF
>TRBJ2-7|TRBV5-4
CASSRGSLEGAEQYF
>TRBJ2-1|TRBV13
CASSSLAGGTDEQFF
>TRBJ2-5|TRBV27
CASSFRGLADSRETQYF
>TRBJ1-1|TRBV7-9
CASSHMRPGRGTEAFF
>TRBJ2-7|TRBV5-4
CASSLGGAGGLYEQYF
>TRBJ2-1|TRBV4-1
CASSQDRWRENIKDNEQFF
>TRBJ2-1|TRBV13
CASSLLAGGPFEQFF
>TRBJ1-1|TRBV10-1
CASSERGEGNTEAFF
>TRBJ2-7|TRBV7-9
CASSPGTNRHEQYF
>TRBJ2-2|TRBV28
CASNERTGNTGELFF
>TRBJ2-2|TRBV19
CASRKGGTGELFF
>TRBJ1-3|TRBV18
CASSPGVALSGNTIYF
>TRBJ1-1|TRBV11-3
CASSLDPENTEAFF